Presented here are 31 T cell receptor beta chains from one specimen sequenced in a study of regulatory T cells in long-lasting Graves disease. Time point here: persistent/refractory GD, antithyroid drugs over 5 years with positive TRAb. The TCR library was prepared using RNA isolated from PBMCs. Building the TCR beta libraries relied on iRepertoire HTBI primers, and CDR3 regions underwent Arm-PCR. Using its own MiXCR run on the multiplex PCR reads, TCRdb lists one record per CDR3 protein. The sample records about 470,000 distinct CDR3 sequences, roughly a fifth being singletons. The sequences come from peripheral blood mononuclear cells (PBMCs), collected when the disease was refractory, from a patient treated with antithyroid drugs. These receptors were collected from a female donor with Graves disease.

This clonotype was seen repeatedly, ten times or more. J is TRBJ1-2 and V is TRBV12-3 or TRBV12-4, with TRBD1 matching 9 bases. Germline trimming cut 6 bases from V and 3 bases from J; bases unmatched to any gene: 5. This CDR3 region has 14 residues. The CDR3 region has the DNA TGTGCCAGCAGGATACAGGGGGCGGACTATGGCTACACCTTC. Translated, it gives CASRIQGADYGYTF.

This clonotype was seen more than once but under ten times. The chain employs TRBV5-1 and TRBJ2-5; TRBD2 aligns across 13 bases. V was clipped by 3 bases and J by 3 bases; unmatched bases: 2. The germline V gene encodes CDR1 SGHRS and CDR2 YFSETQ. The CDR3 contains 15 residues. CDR3 in amino acids: CASSYGLAGEETQYF. DNA for the CDR3: TGCGCCAGCAGCTACGGACTAGCGGGGGAAGAGACCCAGTACTTC.

The chain carries TRBV19 and TRBJ1-1; maybe TRBD1 (5 bases). The germline CDR1 and CDR2 sequences are LNHDA and SQIVND (reference sequence). The length of the CDR3 is 12 residues. V was trimmed by 9 bases and J by 3 bases, leaving 11 bases between them. This chain's CDR3 is CASRDPYTEAFF. In DNA form, the CDR3 reads TGTGCCAGCAGGGACCCCTACACTGAAGCTTTCTTT.

This rearrangement joins TRBV12-3 or TRBV12-4 to TRBJ2-1; D is uncertain. Between the trimmed V and J ends, which lost 6 bases and 4 bases, there was a span of 19 bases. The CDR3 totals 16 residues. The DNA of the CDR3 is TGTGCCAGCAGCCCAAGGACGGACGTCTTTTACAATGAGCAGTTCTTC. Its protein product is CASSPRTDVFYNEQFF.

There are many counts of this clonotype. The chain joins TRBV24-1 to TRBJ1-2; 8 nucleotides agree with TRBD1. CDR3 length: 15 residues. Germline V lookup: CDR1 KGHDR, CDR2 SFDVKD. Unmatched junction bases numbered 4, after V lost 2 bases and J lost 3 bases. The CDR3 loop is CATSDSQGEDYGYTF. Here the CDR3 DNA reads TGTGCCACCAGTGATTCACAGGGGGAAGACTATGGCTACACCTTC.

The chain has TRBV18 and TRBJ2-5, with no clear D. The CDR3 is 14 residues long. The V and J ends lost 0 bases and 4 bases respectively, with 9 bases between them. Germline CDR1 KGHSH, CDR2 LQKENI. The CDR3 sequence is CASSPPVTAETQYF. The CDR3 DNA reads TGTGCCAGCTCACCACCGGTTACAGCAGAGACCCAGTACTTC.

In this sample, this clonotype turned up many times. This chain uses TRBV10-3 with TRBJ2-2; D gene unclear. Deletions cut 4 bases from V and 5 bases from J, with 8 bases between. This CDR3 has 13 residues. Germline-derived CDR1 and CDR2 are ENHRY and SYGVKD. The CDR3 loop reads CAISVQETGELFF. Here the CDR3 DNA reads TGTGCCATCAGTGTTCAGGAAACCGGGGAGCTGTTTTTT.

This clonotype was found a few times. This sequence joins TRBV9 and TRBJ1-6; 7 nucleotides line up with TRBD1. The CDR3 spans 16 residues. J was trimmed by 10 bases and V by 3 bases; bases with no gene match: 13. CDR1 SGDLS and CDR2 YYNGEE come from the germline V gene. The CDR3 sequence: CASSETTGAFGSPLHF. For the CDR3, the DNA is TGTGCCAGCAGCGAGACTACAGGGGCCTTCGGGTCACCCCTCCACTTT.

The genes are TRBV10-3 and TRBJ2-3; D is ambiguous. Germline V gene data show CDR1 as ENHRY and CDR2 as SYGVKD. This CDR3 comprises 14 residues. Trimming cost V 3 bases and J 4 bases, with 11 bases left between them. Here the CDR3 reads CAISDGRHADTQYF. DNA of the CDR3: TGTGCCATCAGTGATGGAAGACATGCAGATACGCAGTATTTT.

V and J are TRBV5-8 and TRBJ1-5; TRBD1 agrees at 11 bases. The CDR3 contains 15 residues. J was trimmed by 7 bases and V by 4 bases; bases with no gene match: 7. Germline CDR1 and CDR2: SGHTS and YDEGEE. The CDR3 sequence: CASSPRTGGIQPQHF. The CDR3 DNA reads TGTGCCAGCAGCCCCCGGACAGGGGGCATCCAGCCCCAGCATTTT. Based on the CDR3 plus reference TRBV5-8 and TRBJ1-5, the full variable domain is EAGVTQSPTHLIKTRGQQATLRCSPISGHTSVYWYQQALGLGLQFLLWYDEGEERNRGNFPPRFSGRQFPNYSSELNVNALELEDSALYLCASSPRTGGIQPQHFGDGTRLSIL.

The rearrangement joins TRBV13 to TRBJ2-3; 14 bases align to TRBD2. Per germline, CDR1 PRHDT and CDR2 FYEKMQ (reference sequence). The CDR3 has 20 amino acids. V lost 5 bases, J lost 1 base, and 14 bases stayed unmatched. CDR3: CASSPDPVTSGRGGTDTQYF. The CDR3 nucleotides are TGTGCCAGCAGCCCGGACCCGGTGACTAGCGGGAGGGGAGGCACAGATACGCAGTATTTT.

This clonotype appeared many times. The V and J genes are TRBV12-3 or TRBV12-4 and TRBJ1-2; 7 nucleotides agree with TRBD1. This CDR3 comprises 14 residues. V trimming: 6 bases; J trimming: 8 bases; junction bases outside the gene matches: 12. CDR3 DNA sequence: TGTGCCAGCAGCGACGGACAGGCCTCCCGGGGCTACACCTTC. Translated: CASSDGQASRGYTF.

This clonotype was detected ten times or more. This chain connects TRBV3-1 to TRBJ2-7, with D possibly matching TRBD1 (6 bases). CDR1 and CDR2 (germline): LGHDT, YNNKEL (reference sequence). Trimming pared 6 bases from V and 6 bases from J, leaving 12 bases between. The CDR3 is 12 amino acids. The CDR3 DNA reads as TGTGCCAGCAGACACAGGGAATCCGAGCAGTACTTC. This encodes CASRHRESEQYF.

V is TRBV20-1 and J is TRBJ1-1; TRBD1 agrees at 7 bases. Germline-derived CDR1 and CDR2 are DFQATT and SNEGSKA (reference sequence). This CDR3 contains 14 residues. Trimming cost V 1 base and J 1 base; bases outside gene matches: 3. The CDR3 region has the DNA TGCAGTGCTAGAGGAGACAGGGCGAACACTGAAGCTTTCTTT. It translates to CSARGDRANTEAFF.

This clonotype was detected only a few times. The CDR3 nucleotides read TGTGCCAGCAGTTTAAACTCGTTTGCTAGGGACGTCGGGGAGCTGTTTTTT. This sequence encodes CASSLNSFARDVGELFF. The chain employs TRBV28 and TRBJ2-2; D might be TRBD1 or TRBD2, each matching 5 bases. Trimming stripped 2 bases from V and 7 bases from J, with 20 bases between. The germline CDR1 and CDR2 sequences are MDHEN and SYDVKM. The CDR3 length is 17 residues. Filled out from reference TRBV28 and TRBJ2-2, the complete variable domain reads DVKVTQSSRYLVKRTGEKVFLECVQDMDHENMFWYRQDPGLGLRLIYFSYDVKMKEKGDIPEGYSVSREKKERFSLILESASTNQTSMYLCASSLNSFARDVGELFFGEGSRLTVL.

This clonotype was picked up many times. CDR3 in DNA: TGTGCCAGCAGCGGGGTTGGGGGGAGCTACGAGCAGTACTTC. Its protein is CASSGVGGSYEQYF. V is TRBV28 and J is TRBJ2-7; a weak D match, TRBD2 (6 bases). This CDR3 spans 14 amino acids. Trimming took off 6 bases at V and 3 bases at J, with 15 bases between the two ends. CDR1 and CDR2 from the germline V gene are MDHEN and SYDVKM.

Notes on this clonotype: With a much larger clone just one base away, this may be a read error. The V gene is TRBV28, the J gene TRBJ1-1; D gene ambiguous. Per germline, CDR1 MDHEN and CDR2 SYDVKM. This CDR3 is built from 12 residues. With 2 bases removed from V and 11 bases from J, the gap between germline ends came to 12 bases. The CDR3 DNA reads TGTGCCAGCAGTTTACTCCCTCTTCGGGCTTTCTTT. Residues: CASSLLPLRAFF.

This clonotype has at least ten counts. This rearrangement joins TRBV28 to TRBJ2-7; 7 bases line up with TRBD1. Germline assignment: CDR1 MDHEN and CDR2 SYDVKM. J lost 2 bases, V lost 5 bases, and 9 bases had no gene match. This CDR3 spans 15 amino acids. CDR3: CASSEFMTGTYEQYF. CDR3 in DNA: TGTGCCAGCAGTGAATTCATGACAGGGACCTACGAGCAGTACTTC.

A remark on this clonotype: One end of the junction is discordant with germline, which a read error may explain. The gene calls are TRBV11-2 and TRBJ2-6, with TRBD1 as a possible D gene (5 bases). The CDR3 has 16 amino acids. The germline gives CDR1 SGHAT, CDR2 FQNNGV. CDR3 DNA sequence: TGTGCCAGCAGCTTGGGGCAGATCTCTGGGGTCAACGTCCTGACTTTC. Amino acids: CASSLGQISGVNVLTF.

This clonotype has a count of ten or more. This chain connects TRBV10-3 to TRBJ1-2, with 7 positions matching TRBD1. V lost 7 bases to trimming and J lost 2 bases; unmatched junction nucleotides: 4. The CDR3 has 13 amino acids. CDR1 ENHRY and CDR2 SYGVKD come from the germline V gene. The CDR3 protein is CAITETGNYGYTF. CDR3 sequence (DNA): TGTGCCATCACGGAGACAGGGAACTATGGCTACACCTTC.

This clonotype came up many times. The genes are TRBV11-2 and TRBJ1-2, with TRBD1 matching 8 bases. CDR3 length: 17 residues. J gave up 2 bases and V 5 bases, and 13 bases lay outside the gene matches. Germline V lookup: CDR1 SGHAT, CDR2 FQNNGV. The DNA for the CDR3 is TGTGCCAGCAGCCCTAGTCCCCCGGACAGGGCAAACTATGGCTACACCTTC. Translation gives CASSPSPPDRANYGYTF.

This clonotype was recorded at least ten times. This chain connects TRBV6-1 to TRBJ1-2; D is uncertain. CDR3 size: 12 residues. Deletions cut 10 bases from V and 0 bases from J, with 9 bases between. CDR1 is MNHNS and CDR2 is SASEGT in the germline V gene. CDR3 amino acids: CATYRANYGYTF. CDR3 sequence (DNA): TGTGCCACGTACAGAGCTAACTATGGCTACACCTTC.

This clonotype came up many times. The CDR3, as DNA: TGTGCCAGCAGTCGAGGGAGTTCTGGGGCCAACGTCCTGACTTTC. It codes for CASSRGSSGANVLTF. V gene TRBV6-1 combines with J gene TRBJ2-6; D may be TRBD2 (5 bases). Trimming removed 5 bases at V and 1 base at J, with 9 bases between. Germline V CDR1 and CDR2: MNHNS, SASEGT. This CDR3 spans 15 amino acids.

This clonotype was detected ten times or more. The CDR3 DNA follows: TGTGCCAGCAGCAGACCCTCAGGGACAGCACGCCACGAGCAGTACTTC. Translating it yields CASSRPSGTARHEQYF. The genes are TRBV6-1 and TRBJ2-7, with TRBD1 matching 7 bases. CDR1 and CDR2 (germline): MNHNS, SASEGT. CDR3 length equals 16 residues. Unmatched junction bases numbered 16, after V lost 6 bases and J lost 5 bases.

This clonotype was found a few times. The rearrangement uses TRBV20-1 and TRBJ2-5; 7 bases match TRBD1. CDR3 size: 14 residues. Germline V gene lookup returns CDR1 DFQATT and CDR2 SNEGSKA (reference sequence). J lost 5 bases, V lost 1 base, and 7 bases had no gene match. The CDR3 here is CSARGDSQGETQYF. In DNA form, the CDR3 reads TGCAGTGCTAGAGGGGACAGCCAAGGGGAGACCCAGTACTTC.

This clonotype has at least ten counts. The V call is TRBV12-3 or TRBV12-4, the J call TRBJ2-5; TRBD1 aligns across 7 bases. The CDR3 extends over 13 amino acids. V lost 5 bases, J lost 4 bases, and 4 bases stayed unmatched. CDR3 DNA sequence: TGTGCCAGCAGTCCCTACAGGGGAGAGACCCAGTACTTC. Its translation is CASSPYRGETQYF.

There are a few counts of this clonotype. The V call is TRBV6-9, the J call TRBJ1-4; D not certain. Per germline, CDR1 MNHGY and CDR2 SVAAGI. This CDR3 has 16 amino acids. Deletions cut 3 bases from V and 6 bases from J, with 17 bases between. CDR3: CASSYSNVGWDEKLFF. The DNA of the CDR3 is TGTGCCAGCAGTTACTCGAATGTTGGGTGGGATGAAAAACTGTTTTTT.

This clonotype was observed at least ten times. The rearrangement uses TRBV30 and TRBJ1-4; possibly TRBD1 for D (5 bases). The V and J ends lost 1 base and 8 bases respectively, with 17 bases between them. Germline lookup yields CDR1 GTSNPN and CDR2 SVGIG (reference sequence). CDR3 length equals 15 residues. CDR3 residues: CAWSAGTRVGEKLFF. The CDR3 DNA sequence: TGTGCCTGGAGTGCCGGGACGAGGGTCGGCGAAAAACTGTTTTTT.

The chain has TRBV20-1 and TRBJ2-4; D call uncertain. V dropped 0 bases and J dropped 4 bases, with 7 bases sitting between them. The CDR3 runs to 13 residues. Germline V lookup: CDR1 DFQATT, CDR2 SNEGSKA (reference sequence). CDR3 coding DNA: TGCAGTGCTAGAGATGGGCAGAAAAACATTCAGTACTTC. Protein: CSARDGQKNIQYF.

This clonotype came up many times. The chain joins TRBV3-1 to TRBJ2-5, with 8 nucleotides matching TRBD1. The trim removed 4 bases at V and 2 bases at J, leaving 3 bases unmatched. The CDR3 contains 14 residues. Germline lookup yields CDR1 LGHDT and CDR2 YNNKEL (reference sequence). In DNA, the CDR3 is TGTGCCAGCAGCCCGGGACAGGCACAAGAGACCCAGTACTTC. Translated, it gives CASSPGQAQETQYF.

Many counts were recorded for this clonotype. The chain combines TRBV12-3 or TRBV12-4 with TRBJ2-2, with TRBD2 identical over 14 bases. The V and J ends lost 6 bases and 8 bases, in that order; junction bases with no gene match: 11. The CDR3 contains 17 residues. CDR3 coding DNA: TGTGCCAGCAGGGGACTAGCGGGGGCTAACACTAGTGGGGAGCTGTTTTTT. Its protein product is CASRGLAGANTSGELFF.